The 10 T cell receptor beta chains given below trace back to one sample, sequenced in a study of blood T cell repertoires in COVID-19. Clones were read by immunoSEQ multiplex PCR, and TCRdb kept only the in-frame ones, dropping some. The sample includes 85,000 to 120,000 clones, 76% seen only once; the top ten take more than 5%. The specimen was peripheral blood. These receptors all stem from a man older than 75 with COVID-19, enrolled during active disease.

The chain uses TRBV29-1 and TRBJ2-7; 13 nucleotides agree with TRBD2. The CDR3 has 16 residues. V trimming: 1 base; J trimming: 6 bases; junction bases outside the gene matches: 9. Germline V lookup: CDR1 SQVTM, CDR2 ANQGSEA. This CDR3 reads CSVEGGLAGPLGEQYF. CDR3 DNA sequence: TGCAGCGTTGAAGGGGGACTAGCGGGACCCTTGGGCGAGCAGTACTTC.

This chain joins TRBV19 and TRBJ1-5; TRBD1 might be the D (6 bases). The ends were cut back, 8 bases at V and 6 bases at J, with 14 bases in the middle. The CDR3 totals 13 residues. CDR1 is LNHDA and CDR2 is SQIVND in the germline V gene (reference sequence). The CDR3 reads CASRGRGFQPQHF. The DNA of the CDR3 is TGTGCCAGTCGGGGCAGGGGTTTTCAGCCCCAGCATTTT.

The gene calls are TRBV27 and TRBJ1-1, with D tentatively TRBD1 (6 bases). V dropped 2 bases and J dropped 8 bases, with 6 bases sitting between them. There are 11 residues in the CDR3. The V gene's germline CDR1 is MNHEY and CDR2 SMNVEV (reference sequence). CDR3 DNA sequence: TGTGCCAGCAGTTTAAGGGGGGAAGCTTTCTTT. The encoded protein is CASSLRGEAFF.

There are a few counts of this clone. Other nucleotide sequences in the sample specify the same CDR3. V gene TRBV5-1 combines with J gene TRBJ1-4; no definite D call. The V end was cut by 4 bases, the J end by 0 bases, with 7 bases between. This CDR3 spans 14 amino acids. Germline values: CDR1 SGHRS, CDR2 YFSETQ. CDR3: CASSPLATNEKLFF. CDR3 sequence (DNA): TGCGCCAGCAGCCCCCTAGCAACTAATGAAAAACTGTTTTTT.

This clone was picked up a small number of times. This rearrangement joins TRBV3-1 (or the pseudogene TRBV3-2) to TRBJ1-2; a weak D match, TRBD1 (5 bases). V lost 1 base to trimming and J lost 7 bases, with 16 bases between them. Germline-derived CDR1 and CDR2 are LGHDT and YNNKEL (reference sequence). The CDR3 runs 15 residues. DNA for the CDR3: TGTGCCAGCAGCCAAGTTGAGGTGGGGCAGAGTGGCTACACCTTC. Its translation: CASSQVEVGQSGYTF.

V gene TRBV29-1 combines with J gene TRBJ1-1, with 10 bases fitting TRBD1. The CDR3 covers 13 residues. V lost 5 bases to trimming and J lost 3 bases; unmatched junction nucleotides: 3. The germline CDR1 and CDR2 sequences are SQVTM and ANQGSEA. CDR3 nucleotide sequence: TGCAGCGTTCTAGGGACAGGGGACACTGAAGCTTTCTTT. Its translation is CSVLGTGDTEAFF.

The rearrangement joins TRBV14 to TRBJ1-1; 7 bases are a match to TRBD1. V trimming: 6 bases; J trimming: 4 bases; junction bases outside the gene matches: 14. CDR1 is SGHDN and CDR2 is FVKESK in the germline V gene. The CDR3 spans 16 residues. CDR3 sequence reads: CASRHTGVQIGTEAFF. As DNA, the CDR3 is TGTGCCAGCAGACACACAGGGGTGCAAATCGGCACTGAAGCTTTCTTT.

The rearrangement joins TRBV3-1 (or the pseudogene TRBV3-2) to TRBJ1-2, with 8 bases matching TRBD1. Germline trimming cut 4 bases from V and 0 bases from J; bases unmatched to any gene: 4. The CDR3 totals 15 residues. Germline V gene lookup returns CDR1 LGHDT and CDR2 YNNKEL (reference sequence). The CDR3, as DNA: TGTGCCAGCAGCCTCGGGACAGGCGCTAACTATGGCTACACCTTC. This encodes CASSLGTGANYGYTF.

J is TRBJ1-2 and V is TRBV18, with TRBD1 identical over 7 bases. CDR1 is KGHSH, CDR2 LQKENI, per germline. The trim removed 6 bases at V and 0 bases at J, leaving 22 bases unmatched. This CDR3 has 20 amino acids. The CDR3 here is CASSRILLPGQSTANYGYTF. CDR3 nucleotide sequence: TGTGCCAGCTCCCGTATCCTTCTGCCGGGACAGTCAACGGCTAACTATGGCTACACCTTC.

The J gene is TRBJ2-5, the V gene TRBV4-3; 15 bases are shared with TRBD2. The CDR3 has 20 residues. In germline, CDR1 is LGHNA, CDR2 YSLEER. J was trimmed by 5 bases and V by 0 bases; bases with no gene match: 13. The CDR3 sequence: CASSQDVAGLAGGVGETQYF. The CDR3 DNA sequence: TGCGCCAGCAGCCAAGATGTTGCGGGACTAGCGGGAGGCGTAGGGGAGACCCAGTACTTC.